What follows is one TCR beta chain and its context. What it recognizes is unknown. This specimen comes from a study of PD-1 blockade in classical Hodgkin lymphoma. Overall study findings and caveats: While CD8+ TCR diversity did not rise significantly by C4D1, CD4+ TCR diversity did. Any patient who commenced nivolumab under 1 year after ASCT was excluded.

TCRdb's table, derived via immunoSEQ multiplex PCR, lists solely in-frame clones and lacks some. This table has over 20,000 clones, 60% to 80% appearing once. The germline gives CDR1 PRHDT, CDR2 FYEKMQ (reference sequence). After removal of 1 base from V and 7 bases from J, the junction contained 6 bases not matched to a gene. This CDR3 contains 16 residues. Time point noted: cycle 4 day 1 (C4D1), after 6 weeks of nivolumab. Relapse after autologous stem cell transplantation occurred in every patient, and brentuximab vedotin exposure varied. Each best response was a complete response, a partial response or progressive disease.

This chain connects TRBV13 to TRBJ1-6; the match to TRBD1 covers 8 bases. The sequencing here drew on peripheral blood mononuclear cells (PBMCs), taken before the fourth cycle of nivolumab. The source is a human donor with classical Hodgkin lymphoma. The DNA for the CDR3 is TGTGCCAGCAGCTTAGTTCGACGGACAGGGAATTCACCCCTCCACTTT. This sequence encodes CASSLVRRTGNSPLHF.